Each of the 9 T cell receptor beta chains below was sequenced from the same sample in a study of tumor-infiltrating lymphocytes in oesophageal squamous cell carcinoma. MiXCR was run by TCRdb on the PCR reads, yielding one entry per CDR3 protein. There are 23,000 or so distinct CDR3 sequences in the sample; about two fifths occur only once, and 23% lies in the top ten. The source material was esophageal tumor tissue. These receptors came from a male donor with esophageal squamous cell carcinoma.

This chain uses TRBV7-3 with TRBJ2-7; 11 nucleotides align to TRBD2. This CDR3 is 16 amino acids long. Per germline, CDR1 SGHTA and CDR2 FQGTGA. The J segment lost 7 bases and the V segment lost 1 base, leaving 9 bases of the junction unmatched. Here the CDR3 DNA reads TGTGCCAGCAGCTTAAACCTAGCGGGGGGTCCAAATGAGCAGTACTTC. Protein product: CASSLNLAGGPNEQYF. Filled out from reference TRBV7-3 and TRBJ2-7, the complete variable domain reads GAGVSQTPSNKVTEKGKYVELRCDPISGHTALYWYRQSLGQGPEFLIYFQGTGAADDSGLPNDRFFAVRPEGSVSTLKIQRTERGDSAVYLCASSLNLAGGPNEQYFGPGTRLTVT.

The gene calls are TRBV7-9 and TRBJ2-3; possibly TRBD1 for D (6 bases). The CDR3 is made up of 15 amino acids. V was trimmed by 2 bases and J by 2 bases, leaving 11 bases between them. CDR1 is SEHNR, CDR2 FQNEAQ, per germline (reference sequence). CDR3 region: CASSLSGGATDTQYF. CDR3 coding DNA: TGTGCCAGCAGCTTAAGTGGGGGCGCCACAGATACGCAGTATTTT.

There are a few counts of this clonotype. The chain couples TRBV7-2 to TRBJ2-7; TRBD2 matches 13 bases. V lost 1 base, J lost 6 bases, and 9 bases stayed unmatched. CDR3 length equals 17 residues. Looked up from germline, CDR1 is SGHTA and CDR2 is FQGNSA. CDR3 sequence (DNA): TGTGCCAGCAGCTTAGGAACTAGCGGGGGGGCCTCTAGCGAGCAGTACTTC. It specifies CASSLGTSGGASSEQYF.

Ten or more counts support this clonotype. The chain links TRBV2 to TRBJ2-6; D unresolved. Germline V lookup: CDR1 SNHLY, CDR2 FYNNEI. The CDR3 consists of 14 residues. Trimming took 7 bases from V and 0 from J, leaving 7 bases between them. The CDR3 loop is CASKSGSGANVLTF. As DNA, the CDR3 is TGTGCCAGCAAGTCGGGCTCTGGGGCCAACGTCCTGACTTTC.

This chain uses TRBV11-3 with TRBJ1-2, with 9 bases identical to TRBD1. Unmatched junction bases numbered 7, after V lost 2 bases and J lost 0 bases. CDR1 and CDR2 (germline): SGHNT, YENEEA. The length of the CDR3 is 17 residues. The CDR3 loop reads CASSLNRTGDPNYGYTF. The CDR3 nucleotides read TGTGCCAGCAGCTTAAACAGGACAGGGGATCCTAACTATGGCTACACCTTC.

This clonotype appeared a few times. The chain links TRBV5-1 to TRBJ2-7, with 7 positions matching TRBD2. The CDR3 length is 18 residues. Germline loops: CDR1 SGHRS, CDR2 YFSETQ. V was clipped by 0 bases and J by 0 bases; unmatched bases: 12. The CDR3 sequence is CASSLANLRGSFSYEQYF. Written as DNA, the CDR3 is TGCGCCAGCAGCTTGGCCAATTTGCGCGGGAGTTTCTCCTACGAGCAGTACTTC.

CDR3 bases: TGTGCCAGCAGCGGTGGATTTTTCGCCAACGTCCTGACTTTC. Amino acid sequence: CASSGGFFANVLTF. This chain links TRBV7-4 with TRBJ2-6; D gene uncertain. Germline V lookup: CDR1 SGHVT, CDR2 SQSDAQ. The CDR3 has 14 amino acids. Trimming removed 5 bases from V and 7 bases from J, with 12 bases in between. The full variable domain, completed using reference TRBV7-4 and TRBJ2-6, is GAGVSQSPRYKVAKRGRDVALRCDSISGHVTLYWYRQTLGQGSEVLTYSQSDAQRDKSGRPSGRFSAERPERSVSTLKIQRTEQGDSAVYLCASSGGFFANVLTFGAGSRLTVL.

By share of the sample, this clonotype is medium-sized (0.01 to 0.1%). The genes are TRBV7-2 and TRBJ2-5; 9 bases line up with TRBD2. This CDR3 region has 15 residues. V shed 3 bases, J shed 1 base, and the junction held 3 bases outside the gene matches. Germline V CDR1 and CDR2: SGHTA, FQGNSA. CDR3 residues: CASSLLAGLQETQYF. The CDR3 coding sequence is TGTGCCAGCAGCTTGCTAGCGGGACTCCAAGAGACCCAGTACTTC.

V usage is TRBV7-4 and J usage is TRBJ2-5; D gene unclear. Per germline, CDR1 SGHVT and CDR2 SQSDAQ. The CDR3 sequence is 15 residues long. The germline V and J ends were trimmed by 1 base and 11 bases, with 20 bases remaining between them. CDR3 sequence reads: CASSLGRQVTGEQYF. CDR3 in DNA: TGTGCCAGCAGCTTAGGGCGGCAGGTTACGGGTGAGCAGTACTTC.